This T cell receptor beta chain originates from a study of cytomegalovirus exposure and HLA in healthy donors. V was cut by 7 bases and J by 5 bases, with 8 bases left in between. CDR1 is SNHLY and CDR2 is FYNNEI in the germline V gene. This CDR3 has 11 amino acids. The PCR used 60 Vbeta and 13 Jbeta primers. TCRdb's table, derived via immunoSEQ multiplex PCR, lists solely in-frame clones and lacks some. Of approximately 120,000 clones listed, approximately 80% are singletons. The receptor was derived from a woman aged 40 to 55 in good health and CMV-seropositive. Sequenced: PBMCs. The chain links TRBV2 to TRBJ2-5; D perhaps matches TRBD1 (6 bases). CDR3 protein: CASTQGETQYF. For the CDR3, the DNA is TGTGCCAGCACCCAGGGGGAGACCCAGTACTTC.